These T cell receptor beta chains were read from a single sample in a study of PD-L1 blockade in urothelial cancer. TCRdb's copy holds only in-frame clones and misses some; the assay was immunoSEQ multiplex PCR. Here the sample spans about 28,000 clones, roughly 80% being singletons. Source: PBMCs, taken around atezolizumab (anti-PD-L1) treatment. The receptors originated from a man aged 50 to 59 with urothelial cancer. CDR3s include the opening cysteine and the closing phenylalanine or tryptophan. Fields, in order: D gene, clone size, V gene, J gene, CDR3 protein, CDR3 DNA. A D gene is named only where the DNA matches it firmly. A clone size is listed for some rows: how often the clone was seen (once, few, many), or a class if it is expanded.

D gene: NA; clone size: NA; V gene: TRBV6-1; J gene: TRBJ1-6; CDR3 protein: CASSGPMSGSSPLHF; CDR3 DNA: TGTGCCAGCAGTGGGCCAATGAGCGGGAGTTCACCCCTCCACTTT
D gene: TRBD1; clone size: NA; V gene: TRBV10-3; J gene: TRBJ1-1; CDR3 protein: CAISVQGGTEAFF; CDR3 DNA: TGTGCCATCAGTGTACAGGGGGGGACTGAAGCTTTCTTT
D gene: NA; clone size: NA; V gene: TRBV7-9; J gene: TRBJ1-2; CDR3 protein: CASSSRRGNYGYTF; CDR3 DNA: TGTGCCAGCAGCTCCAGGAGAGGGAACTATGGCTACACCTTC
D gene: NA; clone size: few; V gene: TRBV10-1; J gene: TRBJ2-3; CDR3 protein: CASSDSGQTDTQYF; CDR3 DNA: TGCGCCAGCAGTGATTCTGGACAGACAGATACGCAGTATTTT
D gene: NA; clone size: NA; V gene: TRBV6-1; J gene: TRBJ2-2; CDR3 protein: CASSEKKTVHTGELFF; CDR3 DNA: TGTGCCAGCAGTGAGAAGAAGACAGTACACACCGGGGAGCTGTTTTTT
D gene: TRBD1; clone size: NA; V gene: TRBV19; J gene: TRBJ1-5; CDR3 protein: CATSPGQGKNQPQHF; CDR3 DNA: TGTGCCACCTCCCCCGGACAGGGAAAGAATCAGCCCCAGCATTTT
D gene: NA; clone size: NA; V gene: TRBV5-6; J gene: TRBJ2-3; CDR3 protein: CASSLVGGSTDTQYF; CDR3 DNA: TGTGCCAGCAGCTTGGTGGGGGGAAGCACAGATACGCAGTATTTT
D gene: NA; clone size: NA; V gene: TRBV18; J gene: TRBJ2-7; CDR3 protein: CASSPERTYEQYF; CDR3 DNA: TGTGCCAGCTCACCGGAGCGAACCTACGAGCAGTACTTC
D gene: NA; clone size: once; V gene: TRBV7-6; J gene: TRBJ1-1; CDR3 protein: CASSSQGYTEAFF; CDR3 DNA: TGTGCCAGCAGCTCCCAGGGGTACACTGAAGCTTTCTTT
D gene: TRBD1; clone size: NA; V gene: TRBV9; J gene: TRBJ2-1; CDR3 protein: CASSVRTGGNEQFF; CDR3 DNA: TGTGCCAGCAGCGTAAGGACAGGGGGCAATGAGCAGTTCTTC
D gene: TRBD1; clone size: few; V gene: TRBV18; J gene: TRBJ1-1; CDR3 protein: CASSPARTGAGGTEAFF; CDR3 DNA: TGTGCCAGCTCACCCGCACGAACAGGGGCGGGGGGGACTGAAGCTTTCTTT
D gene: TRBD1; clone size: NA; V gene: TRBV6-5; J gene: TRBJ1-3; CDR3 protein: CASSRQGFGNTIYF; CDR3 DNA: TGTGCCAGCAGCCGACAGGGCTTCGGAAACACCATATATTTT
D gene: NA; clone size: NA; V gene: TRBV7-9; J gene: TRBJ2-1; CDR3 protein: CASSLPQGNYNEQFF; CDR3 DNA: TGTGCCAGCAGCCTCCCACAGGGAAACTACAATGAGCAGTTCTTC
D gene: NA; clone size: NA; V gene: TRBV29-1; J gene: TRBJ2-1; CDR3 protein: CSVGAGNEQFF; CDR3 DNA: TGCAGCGTTGGGGCTGGCAATGAGCAGTTCTTC
D gene: TRBD2; clone size: few; V gene: TRBV19; J gene: TRBJ2-4; CDR3 protein: CASTRESGIAKNIQYF; CDR3 DNA: TGTGCCAGTACCCGAGAAAGCGGGATAGCCAAAAACATTCAGTACTTC
D gene: TRBD1; clone size: NA; V gene: TRBV12-5; J gene: TRBJ2-7; CDR3 protein: CASGLVRGTGGSYEQYF; CDR3 DNA: TGTGCTAGTGGTTTGGTACGGGGGACAGGAGGCTCCTACGAGCAGTACTTC
D gene: NA; clone size: NA; V gene: TRBV7-8; J gene: TRBJ1-2; CDR3 protein: CASSGDSKGYTF; CDR3 DNA: TGTGCCAGCAGCGGGGACTCCAAGGGCTACACCTTC
D gene: TRBD2; clone size: NA; V gene: TRBV5-6; J gene: TRBJ2-2; CDR3 protein: CASSLVGLAGGLGTGELFF; CDR3 DNA: TGTGCCAGCAGCCTGGTGGGACTAGCGGGGGGGCTCGGCACCGGGGAGCTGTTTTTT
D gene: TRBD2; clone size: NA; V gene: TRBV27; J gene: TRBJ2-1; CDR3 protein: CASSLSSGMGTNEQFF; CDR3 DNA: TGTGCCAGCAGTTTATCTAGCGGGATGGGGACCAATGAGCAGTTCTTC
D gene: TRBD1; clone size: NA; V gene: TRBV6-6; J gene: TRBJ2-7; CDR3 protein: CASRGTGGLEQYF; CDR3 DNA: TGTGCCAGCAGGGGGACAGGGGGTCTCGAGCAGTACTTC
D gene: TRBD1; clone size: few; V gene: TRBV4-1; J gene: TRBJ2-1; CDR3 protein: CASSQGQGSYNEQFF; CDR3 DNA: TGCGCCAGCAGCCAAGGACAGGGCTCCTACAATGAGCAGTTCTTC
D gene: TRBD2; clone size: NA; V gene: TRBV6-5; J gene: TRBJ2-2; CDR3 protein: CASSYSFGRRTGELFF; CDR3 DNA: TGTGCCAGCAGTTACTCTTTCGGGAGGAGGACCGGGGAGCTGTTTTTT
D gene: TRBD2; clone size: NA; V gene: TRBV27; J gene: TRBJ2-1; CDR3 protein: CASSTLTSGSENEQFF; CDR3 DNA: TGTGCCAGCAGTACCCTGACTAGCGGGAGCGAGAATGAGCAGTTCTTC
D gene: NA; clone size: NA; V gene: TRBV7-2; J gene: TRBJ1-1; CDR3 protein: CASSFRGGMNTEAFF; CDR3 DNA: TGTGCCAGCAGCTTCAGGGGCGGAATGAACACTGAAGCTTTCTTT
D gene: TRBD1; clone size: NA; V gene: TRBV10-2; J gene: TRBJ1-1; CDR3 protein: CASRVDRGNTEAFF; CDR3 DNA: TGCGCCAGCAGGGTGGACAGGGGGAACACTGAAGCTTTCTTT
D gene: TRBD1; clone size: NA; V gene: TRBV5-1; J gene: TRBJ2-5; CDR3 protein: CASSLPGTVQETQYF; CDR3 DNA: TGCGCCAGCAGCTTGCCCGGGACAGTTCAAGAGACCCAGTACTTC
D gene: TRBD1; clone size: NA; V gene: TRBV15; J gene: TRBJ2-3; CDR3 protein: CATSRATGTGMDTQYF; CDR3 DNA: TGTGCCACCAGCAGAGCCACCGGGACAGGGATGGATACGCAGTATTTT
D gene: NA; clone size: NA; V gene: TRBV6-4; J gene: TRBJ2-1; CDR3 protein: CASSDLLASSEQFF; CDR3 DNA: TGTGCCAGCAGTGATCTGTTGGCTAGCAGTGAGCAGTTCTTC